This T cell receptor (beta chain) was identified in a study of blood T cell repertoires in COVID-19 (dated by TCRdb to about 2020). In the study overall: Samples covering the acute and convalescent phases of COVID-19 were provided by collaborators in the United States, Italy and Spain. The prospective study material was composed of cDNA or gDNA derived from T cells, B-cell-depleted T cells, or PBMCs. Deeply sampled blood TCRbeta repertoires from subjects exposed to, actively infected with, or recovered from COVID-19 were included in the dataset. The repertoires were released in a freely available public database meant as a resource for research on the immune response to SARS-CoV-2. Samples came from the ongoing ImmuneRACE study (first 160 participants) plus 1,254 subjects from 6 global collaborators. A de-identified subject ID, COVID-19 status, age in years and sex were almost always included in the sample metadata. Where HLA class I and class II types were available, the types were taken from metadata supplied by the sample provider, not from assay-based typing.

TCRbeta CDR3 regions were amplified from genomic DNA by means of the immunoSEQ Assay, a bias-controlled multiplex PCR. For the original study's pipeline: The number of nucleated cells in each sample was estimated by amplification of reference gene primers within the assay. To quantify the absolute abundance of each unique TCRbeta CDR3 rearrangement, sequence reads were collapsed and filtered. For each sample, productive Simpson clonality was calculated as the square root of Simpson's diversity index over productive rearrangements. Drawn from immuneACCESS, this table holds only the in-frame rearrangements with V and J called that TCRdb kept. Clones are partly lost; checked studies trace under half to an unresolved V gene and leave the rest unexplained. V and J calls and clone size are those listed in that table; D and trimming were worked out from the DNA. This sample is represented by 7,900 or so clones; approximately 84% of them were singletons. The ten largest clones add up to 32% of the sample.

Notes on this clone: Which antigen it targets is not known. Qualities for individual bases were not recorded, and no much larger clone is one base off.

What the research found in general, with its limitations: The quantity of clinical and demographic metadata differed by source and by participant and was supplied without curation.

Deletion took 4 bases off V and 2 bases off J, with a span of 16 bases between the germline ends. CDR1 and CDR2, looked up from the germline V gene, are SGHTS and YDEGEE. There are 16 amino acids in the CDR3, from cysteine to phenylalanine inclusive. CDR3 DNA is the only sequence kept; it has 48 bases, read in frame from the first base. Each collaborating institution followed its own protocols to collect whole blood in K2EDTA tubes. For TCRbeta analysis, collaborators shipped samples as frozen whole blood, isolated PBMCs, or DNA extracted from either of those sample types. The source is a human donor in a cohort sampled during active COVID-19. Sequencing was performed on peripheral blood. The sequence is built from TRBV5-8 and TRBJ2-1; possibly the D gene is TRBD2, per 5 matching bases. The DNA is as follows: TGTGCCAGCAGCCGGGTAACTAGTCCCCCCTACAATGAGCAGTTCTTC. This yields the protein CASSRVTSPPYNEQFF.